The T cell receptor (beta chain) described here comes from a study of blood T cells in healthy people across ages. Per sample, at least 5 micrograms of total RNA were extracted. Only a few counts were recorded for this clonotype. Then a second PCR, running about 6 to 11 cycles, was carried out with a sample-barcoded 5' primer and a J-beta primer mix. Using its own MiXCR run on the 5' RACE reads, TCRdb lists one record per CDR3 protein. This table has about 290,000 distinct CDR3 sequences, roughly 26% appearing once. This CDR3 has 13 amino acids. The germline gives CDR1 DFQATT, CDR2 SNEGSKA (reference sequence). V was clipped by 3 bases and J by 4 bases, with 10 bases between them.

The chain combines TRBV20-1 with TRBJ2-1; a possible D gene is TRBD2 (5 bases). This receptor was obtained from a woman in her 70s in good health. The sample consisted of blood. The CDR3 nucleotides read TGCAGTGCTAGGGGCGGACTTTACAATGAGCAGTTCTTC. It yields the protein CSARGGLYNEQFF.